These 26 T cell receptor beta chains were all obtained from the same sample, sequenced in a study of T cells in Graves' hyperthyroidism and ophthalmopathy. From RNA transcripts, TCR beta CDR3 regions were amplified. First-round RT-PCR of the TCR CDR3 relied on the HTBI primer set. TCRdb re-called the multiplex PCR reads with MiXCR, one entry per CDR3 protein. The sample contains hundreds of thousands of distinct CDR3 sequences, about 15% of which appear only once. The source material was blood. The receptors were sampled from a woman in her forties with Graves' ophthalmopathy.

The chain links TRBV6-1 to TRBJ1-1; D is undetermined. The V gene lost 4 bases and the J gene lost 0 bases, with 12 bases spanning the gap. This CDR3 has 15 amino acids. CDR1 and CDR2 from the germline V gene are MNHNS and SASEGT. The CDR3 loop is CASSGPGRMNTEAFF. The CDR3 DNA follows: TGTGCCAGCAGTGGTCCCGGACGGATGAACACTGAAGCTTTCTTT.

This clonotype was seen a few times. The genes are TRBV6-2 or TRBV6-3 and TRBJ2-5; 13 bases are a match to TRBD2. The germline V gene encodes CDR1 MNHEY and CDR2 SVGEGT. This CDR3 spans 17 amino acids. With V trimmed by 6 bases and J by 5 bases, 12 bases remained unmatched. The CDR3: CASSTGLAGVSGETQYF. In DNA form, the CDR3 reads TGTGCCAGCAGCACAGGACTAGCGGGAGTTTCTGGTGAGACCCAGTACTTC.

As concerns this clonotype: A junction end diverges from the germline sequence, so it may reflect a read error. CDR3 amino acids: CTSRVTAGANYGYTF. The CDR3 DNA is TGTACCAGCAGAGTGACAGCCGGGGCTAACTATGGCTACACCTTC. The chain carries TRBV28 and TRBJ1-2, with D tentatively TRBD1 (5 bases). The CDR3 covers 15 residues. Germline values: CDR1 MDHEN, CDR2 SYDVKM.

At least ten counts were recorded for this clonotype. CDR3 DNA sequence: TGTGCTAGTGTTGGGACAGGGGAGACTAACTATGGCTACACCTTC. Residues: CASVGTGETNYGYTF. The chain carries TRBV12-5 and TRBJ1-2; 10 nucleotides match TRBD1. Germline V gives CDR1 LGHNT, CDR2 FRNRAP. The J segment lost 0 bases and the V segment lost 7 bases, leaving 5 bases of the junction unmatched. CDR3 length: 15 amino acids.

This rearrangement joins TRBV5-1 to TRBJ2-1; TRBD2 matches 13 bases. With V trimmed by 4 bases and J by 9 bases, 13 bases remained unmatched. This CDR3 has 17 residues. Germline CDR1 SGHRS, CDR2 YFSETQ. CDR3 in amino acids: CASSRGLAGALGGEQFF. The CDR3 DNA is TGCGCCAGCAGCAGAGGACTAGCGGGAGCCCTAGGGGGTGAGCAGTTCTTC.

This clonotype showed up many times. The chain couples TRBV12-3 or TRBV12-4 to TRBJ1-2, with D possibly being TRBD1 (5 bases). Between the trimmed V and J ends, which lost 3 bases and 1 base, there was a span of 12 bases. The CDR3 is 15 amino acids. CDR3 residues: CASSFGGRNNYGYTF. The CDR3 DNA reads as TGTGCCAGCAGTTTCGGGGGAAGGAATAACTATGGCTACACCTTC.

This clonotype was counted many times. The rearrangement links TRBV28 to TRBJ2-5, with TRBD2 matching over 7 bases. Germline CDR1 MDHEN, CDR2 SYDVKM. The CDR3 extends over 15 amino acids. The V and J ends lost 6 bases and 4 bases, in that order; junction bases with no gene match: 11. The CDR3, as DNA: TGTGCCAGCAGCCATCTAGCGGTACCTTTAGAGACCCAGTACTTC. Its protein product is CASSHLAVPLETQYF.

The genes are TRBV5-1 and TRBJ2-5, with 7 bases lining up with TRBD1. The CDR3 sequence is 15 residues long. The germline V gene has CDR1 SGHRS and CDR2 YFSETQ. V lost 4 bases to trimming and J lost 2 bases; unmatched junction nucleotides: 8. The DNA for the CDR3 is TGCGCCAGCAGCGCATCGGGACAGCAACAAGAGACCCAGTACTTC. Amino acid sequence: CASSASGQQQETQYF. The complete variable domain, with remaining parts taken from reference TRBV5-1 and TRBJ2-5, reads KAGVTQTPRYLIKTRGQQVTLSCSPISGHRSVSWYQQTPGQGLQFLFEYFSETQRNKGNFPGRFSGRQFSNSRSEMNVSTLELGDSALYLCASSASGQQQETQYFGPGTRLLVL.

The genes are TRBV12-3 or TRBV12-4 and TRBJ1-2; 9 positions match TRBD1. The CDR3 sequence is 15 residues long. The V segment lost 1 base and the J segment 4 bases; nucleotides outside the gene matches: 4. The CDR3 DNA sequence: TGTGCCAGCAGTTTAGGGACAGGGGAGAGCTATGGCTACACCTTC. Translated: CASSLGTGESYGYTF.

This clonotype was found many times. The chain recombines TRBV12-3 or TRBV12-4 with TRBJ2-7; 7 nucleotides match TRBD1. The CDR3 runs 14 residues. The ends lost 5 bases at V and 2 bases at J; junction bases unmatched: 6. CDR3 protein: CASSIRTGPYEQYF. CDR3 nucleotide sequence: TGTGCCAGCAGTATCCGGACAGGCCCCTACGAGCAGTACTTC.

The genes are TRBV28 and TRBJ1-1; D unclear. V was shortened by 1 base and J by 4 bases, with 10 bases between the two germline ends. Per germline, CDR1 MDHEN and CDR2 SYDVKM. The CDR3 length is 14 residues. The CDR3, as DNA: TGTGCCAGCAGTTTATCCCCGAAGGGCACTGAAGCTTTCTTT. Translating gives CASSLSPKGTEAFF.

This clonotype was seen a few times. The CDR3 DNA follows: TGTGCCACCCAGTCTGTCCCCCGCGGGGGCTACACCTTC. This encodes CATQSVPRGGYTF. The genes are TRBV28 and TRBJ1-2; D unresolved. Trimming removed 10 bases at V and 8 bases at J, with 20 bases between. The V gene's germline CDR1 is MDHEN and CDR2 SYDVKM. The CDR3 consists of 13 residues.

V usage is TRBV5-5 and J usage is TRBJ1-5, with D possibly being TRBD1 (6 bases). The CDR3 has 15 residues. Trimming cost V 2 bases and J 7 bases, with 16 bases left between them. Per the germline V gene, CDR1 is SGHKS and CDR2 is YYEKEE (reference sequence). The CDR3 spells CASSFNIGGPQPQHF. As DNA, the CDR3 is TGTGCCAGCAGCTTTAATATCGGGGGGCCGCAGCCCCAGCATTTT.

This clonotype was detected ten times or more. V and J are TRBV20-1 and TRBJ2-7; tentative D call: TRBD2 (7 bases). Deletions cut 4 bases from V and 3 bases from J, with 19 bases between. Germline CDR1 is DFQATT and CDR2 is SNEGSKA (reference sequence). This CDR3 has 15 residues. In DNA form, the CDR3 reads TGCAGTGCTATCATGGCCGGGGGAGGGGGCTACGAGCAGTACTTC. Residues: CSAIMAGGGGYEQYF.

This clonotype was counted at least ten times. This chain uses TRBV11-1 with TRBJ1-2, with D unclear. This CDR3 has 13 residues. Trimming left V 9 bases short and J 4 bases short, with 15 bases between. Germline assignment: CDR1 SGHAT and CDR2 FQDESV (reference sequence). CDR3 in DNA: TGTGCCAGTCAGACGGGCAGTGGCTATGGCTACACCTTC. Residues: CASQTGSGYGYTF.

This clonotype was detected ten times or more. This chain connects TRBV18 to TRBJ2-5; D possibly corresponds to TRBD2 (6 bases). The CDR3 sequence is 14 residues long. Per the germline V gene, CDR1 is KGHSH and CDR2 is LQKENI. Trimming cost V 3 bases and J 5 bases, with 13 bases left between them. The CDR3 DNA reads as TGTGCCAGCTCACCGCCGACTAGACTCGAGACCCAGTACTTC. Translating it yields CASSPPTRLETQYF.

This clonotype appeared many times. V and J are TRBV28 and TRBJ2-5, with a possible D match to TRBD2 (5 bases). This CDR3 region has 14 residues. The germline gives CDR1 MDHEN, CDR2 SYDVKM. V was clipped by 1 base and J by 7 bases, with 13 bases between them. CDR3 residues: CASSLYGESGTQYF. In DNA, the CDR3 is TGTGCCAGCAGTTTATACGGGGAGTCGGGGACCCAGTACTTC.

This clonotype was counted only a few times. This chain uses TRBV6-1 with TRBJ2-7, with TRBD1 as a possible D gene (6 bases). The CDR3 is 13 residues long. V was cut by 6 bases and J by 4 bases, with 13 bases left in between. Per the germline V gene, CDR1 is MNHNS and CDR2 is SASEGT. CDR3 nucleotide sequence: TGTGCCAGCAGAACAGGGCGGGCGTACGAGCAGTACTTC. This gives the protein CASRTGRAYEQYF.

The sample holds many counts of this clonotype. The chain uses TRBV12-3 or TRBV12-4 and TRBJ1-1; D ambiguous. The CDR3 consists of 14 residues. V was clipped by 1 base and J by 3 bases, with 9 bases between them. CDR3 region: CASSLGSGDTEAFF. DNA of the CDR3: TGTGCCAGCAGTTTAGGTAGCGGGGACACTGAAGCTTTCTTT.

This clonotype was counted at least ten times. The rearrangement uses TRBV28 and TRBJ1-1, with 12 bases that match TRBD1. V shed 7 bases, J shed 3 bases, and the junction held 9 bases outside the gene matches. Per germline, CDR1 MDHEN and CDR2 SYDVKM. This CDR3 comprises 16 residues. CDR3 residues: CASTIPGQGADTEAFF. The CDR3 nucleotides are TGTGCCAGCACTATCCCGGGACAGGGGGCTGACACTGAAGCTTTCTTT.

The CDR3 protein is CASSIAVGGRQTQYF. The CDR3 bases are TGTGCCAGTAGTATTGCAGTGGGGGGTCGGCAGACCCAGTACTTC. V usage is TRBV19 and J usage is TRBJ2-5; the D gene is possibly TRBD2 (6 bases). Per the germline V gene, CDR1 is LNHDA and CDR2 is SQIVND (reference sequence). The CDR3 has 15 residues. V was shortened by 3 bases and J by 6 bases, with 17 bases between the two germline ends.

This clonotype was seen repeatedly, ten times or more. Here the CDR3 reads CASSSWGEQYF. For the CDR3, the DNA is TGTGCCAGCAGTTCCTGGGGGGAGCAGTACTTC. V gene TRBV12-3 or TRBV12-4 combines with J gene TRBJ2-7; the D call may be TRBD1 or TRBD2 (5 bases each). CDR3 length equals 11 residues. Trimming pared 4 bases from V and 7 bases from J, leaving 8 bases between.

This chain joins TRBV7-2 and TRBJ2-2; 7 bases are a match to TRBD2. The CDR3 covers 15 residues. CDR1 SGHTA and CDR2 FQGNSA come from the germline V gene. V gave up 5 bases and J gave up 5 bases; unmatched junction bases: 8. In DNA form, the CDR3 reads TGTGCCAGCAGCCCCTGGACTAGTTTTACCGGGGAGCTGTTTTTT. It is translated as CASSPWTSFTGELFF.

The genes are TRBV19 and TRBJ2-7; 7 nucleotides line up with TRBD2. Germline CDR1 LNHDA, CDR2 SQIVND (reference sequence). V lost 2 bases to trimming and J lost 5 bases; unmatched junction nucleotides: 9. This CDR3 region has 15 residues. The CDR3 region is CASSIFPGGMNEQYF. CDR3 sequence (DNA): TGTGCCAGTAGTATATTTCCGGGAGGAATGAACGAGCAGTACTTC.

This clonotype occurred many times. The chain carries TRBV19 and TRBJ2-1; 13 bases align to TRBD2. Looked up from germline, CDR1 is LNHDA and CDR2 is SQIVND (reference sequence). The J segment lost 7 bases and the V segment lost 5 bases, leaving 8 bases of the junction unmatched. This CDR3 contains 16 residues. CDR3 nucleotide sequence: TGTGCCAGTAGTGTGACTAGCGGGAGGACTTTGAATGAGCAGTTCTTC. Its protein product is CASSVTSGRTLNEQFF. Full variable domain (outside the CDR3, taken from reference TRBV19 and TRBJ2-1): DGGITQSPKYLFRKEGQNVTLSCEQNLNHDAMYWYRQDPGQGLRLIYYSQIVNDFQKGDIAEGYSVSREKKESFPLTVTSAQKNPTAFYLCASSVTSGRTLNEQFFGPGTRLTVL.

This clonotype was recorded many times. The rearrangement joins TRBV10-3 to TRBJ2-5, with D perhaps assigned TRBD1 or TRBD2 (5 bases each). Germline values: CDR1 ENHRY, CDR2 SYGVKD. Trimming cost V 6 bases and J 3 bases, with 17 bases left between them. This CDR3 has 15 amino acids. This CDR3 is CAISPPGTEKETQYF. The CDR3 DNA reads TGTGCCATCAGCCCCCCCGGGACGGAGAAAGAGACCCAGTACTTC.